These 14 T cell receptor beta chains share one sample of origin, sequenced in a study of regulatory T cells in long-lasting Graves disease. Time point: persistent/refractory GD, antithyroid drugs over 5 years with positive TRAb. After RNA was extracted from PBMCs, the TCR library was made from it. Arm-PCR of CDR3 regions and iRepertoire HTBI primers were used to build TCR beta libraries. Each CDR3 protein gets one entry after TCRdb re-called the multiplex PCR reads with MiXCR. The sample has 300,000 to 350,000 distinct CDR3 sequences; around 20% are singletons. The sample was peripheral blood mononuclear cells (PBMCs), taken when the disease was refractory, from a patient treated with antithyroid drugs. The source of these receptors is a female donor with Graves disease.

This clonotype was seen at least ten times. The genes are TRBV30 and TRBJ2-5; D is possibly TRBD1 (5 bases). The CDR3 loop spans 13 amino acids. From germline, CDR1 is GTSNPN and CDR2 SVGIG (reference sequence). Trimming cost V 2 bases and J 5 bases, with 12 bases left between them. Here the CDR3 DNA reads TGTGCCTGGAGTCTACAGGTTATGGAGACCCAGTACTTC. Amino acid sequence: CAWSLQVMETQYF. The full variable domain, rest sourced from reference TRBV30 and TRBJ2-5, is SQTIHQWPATLVQPVGSPLSLECTVEGTSNPNLYWYRQAAGRGLQLLFYSVGIGQISSEVPQNLSASRPQDRQFILSSKKLLLSDSGFYLCAWSLQVMETQYFGPGTRLLVL.

For this clonotype: This likely stems from a read error, as it lies one base from a far larger clone. The chain couples TRBV7-9 to TRBJ1-2, with D unresolved. The CDR3 length is 14 residues. Germline lookup yields CDR1 SEHNR and CDR2 FQNEAQ (reference sequence). The CDR3 loop is CASSLEGGFDGCTF. The CDR3 DNA sequence: TGTGCCAGCAGCTTAGAAGGAGGGTTCGATGGCTGCACCTTC.

The chain links TRBV5-4 to TRBJ2-5; D might be TRBD1 (6 bases). V lost 6 bases and J 5 bases, leaving 17 bases between the germline ends. Germline lookup yields CDR1 SGHNT and CDR2 YYREEE (reference sequence). This CDR3 comprises 14 residues. CDR3 DNA: TGTGCCAGCAACCAAAGGAATACAGGGGAGACCCAGTACTTC. It encodes CASNQRNTGETQYF.

For this clonotype: A much larger clone differs from this one at a single base, so this may be a read error. This chain uses TRBV9 with TRBJ1-1, with a tentative D call TRBD1 (5 bases). This CDR3 is built from 13 residues. CDR1 is SGDLS, CDR2 YYNGEE, per germline. The CDR3 region is CASSFLQGAEASF. CDR3 coding DNA: TGTGCCAGCAGCTTCCTGCAGGGTGCTGAAGCTTCCTTT.

Details on this clonotype: A single base separates this from a much larger clone, so it may be a read error. V and J are TRBV6-5 and TRBJ2-2, with D possibly being TRBD2 (5 bases). The CDR3 runs 16 residues. In germline, CDR1 is MNHEY, CDR2 SVGAGI. Trimming took off 0 bases at V and 9 bases at J, with 17 bases between the two ends. CDR3 residues: CASSYSGPIGGWELFF. DNA for the CDR3: TGTGCCAGCAGTTACTCGGGCCCCATCGGAGGCTGGGAGCTGTTTTTT.

This chain links TRBV7-6 with TRBJ2-5; no definite D call. Germline V gene sequence: CDR1 SGHVS, CDR2 FNYEAQ. CDR3 length: 15 residues. V was clipped by 0 bases and J by 2 bases, with 10 bases between them. In DNA form, the CDR3 reads TGTGCCAGCAGCTTAGCGCAGGTTGGGCAAGAGACCCAGTACTTC. As protein: CASSLAQVGQETQYF.

This clonotype was seen at least ten times. V is TRBV20-1 and J is TRBJ1-1; maybe TRBD1 (5 bases). V was pared by 0 bases and J by 7 bases, with 18 bases between. Germline V gives CDR1 DFQATT, CDR2 SNEGSKA (reference sequence). The CDR3 covers 15 residues. DNA of the CDR3: TGCAGTGCTAGAGACCCGGCGGGGCGGTACCTTGAAGCTTTCTTT. This translates into CSARDPAGRYLEAFF.

The genes are TRBV7-9 and TRBJ2-3; tentatively, D is TRBD1 or TRBD2 (5 bases each). The length of the CDR3 is 13 residues. The V gene's germline CDR1 is SEHNR and CDR2 FQNEAQ (reference sequence). With 3 bases removed from V and 4 bases from J, the gap between germline ends came to 8 bases. In DNA form, the CDR3 reads TGTGCCAGCAGCTTCCTGGGGGCAGATACGCAGTATTTT. This codes for CASSFLGADTQYF.

This clonotype was seen repeatedly, ten times or more. The V and J genes are TRBV4-1 and TRBJ2-7, with TRBD2 as a possible D gene (6 bases). Germline-derived CDR1 and CDR2 are MGHRA and YSYEKL. The CDR3 extends over 12 amino acids. V lost 4 bases and J lost 7, with 11 bases in between. CDR3: CASSPGEGEQYF. CDR3 sequence (DNA): TGCGCCAGCAGCCCGGGGGAAGGGGAGCAGTACTTC.

This clonotype has more than one count but fewer than ten. The chain uses TRBV7-9 and TRBJ1-1, with a tentative D call TRBD1 (5 bases). CDR1 and CDR2 from the germline V gene are SEHNR and FQNEAQ (reference sequence). The length of the CDR3 is 14 residues. Trimming left V 1 base short and J 9 bases short, with 15 bases between. The CDR3 DNA sequence: TGTGCCAGCAGCTTAGGGGGAGAGGGGATGCAAGCTTTCTTT. Amino acid sequence: CASSLGGEGMQAFF.

The rearrangement joins TRBV12-5 to TRBJ1-5; D is unclear. Trimming took 5 bases from V and 3 from J, leaving 11 bases between them. Germline CDR1 LGHNT, CDR2 FRNRAP. The CDR3 consists of 14 residues. The DNA for the CDR3 is TGTGCTAGTGGTCTAGAGGGTATCAATCAGCCCCAGCATTTT. It yields the protein CASGLEGINQPQHF. The variable domain in full, completed from reference TRBV12-5 and TRBJ1-5, reads DARVTQTPRHKVTEMGQEVTMRCQPILGHNTVFWYRQTMMQGLELLAYFRNRAPLDDSGMPKDRFSAEMPDATLATLKIQPSEPRDSAVYFCASGLEGINQPQHFGDGTRLSIL.

This clonotype came up many times. The J gene is TRBJ2-5, the V gene TRBV7-3, with D perhaps matching TRBD2 (5 bases). V gave up 4 bases and J gave up 2 bases, with 14 bases separating them. The CDR3 has 15 residues. Germline V lookup: CDR1 SGHTA, CDR2 FQGTGA. For the CDR3, the DNA is TGTGCCAGCAGCTACAAGCGGTTCTTACAAGAGACCCAGTACTTC. Translation: CASSYKRFLQETQYF.

This clonotype occurred many times. The chain employs TRBV15 and TRBJ2-5, with D perhaps TRBD2 (6 bases). In germline, CDR1 is LNHNV, CDR2 YYDKDF (reference sequence). Trimming took off 1 base at V and 2 bases at J, with 11 bases between the two ends. CDR3 length: 15 amino acids. CDR3: CATSRGPGEQETQYF. The CDR3 nucleotides read TGTGCCACCAGCAGAGGTCCGGGGGAGCAAGAGACCCAGTACTTC. The full variable domain, in which reference TRBV15 and TRBJ2-5 provide the parts outside the CDR3, is DAMVIQNPRYQVTQFGKPVTLSCSQTLNHNVMYWYQQKSSQAPKLLFHYYDKDFNNEADTPDNFQSRRPNTSFCFLDIRSPGLGDTAMYLCATSRGPGEQETQYFGPGTRLLVL.

This clonotype was detected only a few times. The chain combines TRBV7-6 with TRBJ1-1; 10 nucleotides agree with TRBD1. The junction had 16 bases not matched to a gene; V was cut back by 1 base and J by 11 bases. CDR1 is SGHVS, CDR2 FNYEAQ, per germline. CDR3 length equals 17 residues. CDR3 region: CASSLGIRGTGAQQAFF. The CDR3 DNA follows: TGTGCCAGCAGCTTAGGCATCCGGGGGACAGGGGCCCAGCAGGCTTTCTTT.